This TCR beta chain appears in the sequencing data of a study of CD8+ T cells in alopecia areata (dated by TCRdb to 2017 to 2018). Study-level background: The treated patients, all with moderate-to-severe alopecia areata, were enrolled in an open-label pilot trial of oral tofacitinib given at 5 to 10 mg twice daily. Tofacitinib was administered for 6 to 18 months, and 6 months of follow-up off drug were then conducted to assess delayed response and recurrence. The SALT score, which quantifies the percentage of affected scalp surface area, was used to measure disease severity in treated patients. To study T cell clonal expansion in alopecia areata, the researchers applied high-throughput TCRbeta sequencing to both the C3H/HeJ mouse model and human patients. In humans, TCRbeta sequencing was performed on scalp tissue and on sorted CD4+ and CD8+ peripheral blood T cells from healthy controls and from patients with patchy or totalis/universalis alopecia areata. Biopsies were taken from tofacitinib-treated patients at baseline and again at 4 and 24 weeks into treatment, and several of those patients also had a later scalp biopsy. Scalp clonality was compared among normal scalp (n=4), patchy alopecia areata scalp (n=8), and alopecia totalis/universalis scalp (n=8). RNA was obtained with the PAXgene miRNA kit for fixed scalp, the miRNeasy kit for PBMCs, and the RNeasy kit for mouse skin. Amplification of TCRbeta CDR3 regions was done by immunoSEQ multiplex PCR using 35 Vbeta forward primers and 13 Jbeta reverse primers.

Receptor libraries were prepared by the immunoSEQ multiplex PCR assay. For TCR sequencing, RNA was extracted from every sample and reverse transcribed into cDNA to serve as template. SuperScript III was used to make first-strand cDNA, primed with a 2:1 mix of oligo-dT and random hexamers. Amplification bias was assessed with a synthetic immune receptor repertoire, and residual bias was removed computationally. The published analysis was carried out like this. Raw reads were preprocessed to remove errors, and CDR3 was defined according to IMGT conventions as the region from the conserved cysteine to phenylalanine. Clonality was computed as 1 minus the Shannon entropy, with the entropy normalized by log2 of the number of productive unique TCRs. Whether each scalp clone was CD4 or CD8 was inferred by checking scalp TCRbeta sequences against the CD4 and CD8 repertoires from sorted blood. Sourced from immuneACCESS, this table was stored by TCRdb with only in-frame sequences that have V and J called. A share of the clones is absent; for the studies checked, an unresolved V gene accounts for under half, and the remainder has no known explanation. That table supplies the V and J calls and clone size; D and trimming were determined from the DNA. Present in this sample are 150,000 to 250,000 clones, about three fifths of which were seen just once. The top ten hold approximately 3.4% of the sample.

With respect to this clone: The antigen this receptor binds is unknown. The sample holds no much larger clone one base away, and base qualities are not on file.

Interpreted using the paper, the time point label stands for: about four weeks on oral tofacitinib. Sample treatment or condition, as interpreted from the label and publication: oral pan-JAK inhibitor, 5-10 mg twice daily. Lesional scalp punch biopsies and peripheral blood were obtained from alopecia areata patients. PBMCs were isolated by density centrifugation and stained for CD3, CD4 and CD8, after which CD4+ and CD8+ T cells were sorted on a FACSAria. On the study overall, not on this receptor specifically: Unlike mouse skin, which is dominated by gammadelta T cells, normal human skin has resident alphabeta T cells that are also sequenced, and this complicates analysis of the scalp TCR repertoire. Shared TCR sequences between patients were less evident than in mice, which may be partly attributable to HLA diversity in the patient population. Because the treated cohort was small and had just a single nonresponder, larger studies are needed to establish links between baseline CD8+ expansion and response. Higher clonality and more expanded CD8+ clones were observed in lesional scalp than in normal scalp, particularly in alopecia totalis/universalis, a finding suggestive of antigenic drive. Tofacitinib significantly lowered scalp clonality and the number of expanded CD8+ clones among the top 100 scalp clones. Many expanded lesional clones were found to persist in scalp and blood during tofacitinib treatment, and relapse after treatment cessation may be partly explained by this persistence.

The specimen was CD4+ T cells sorted from blood, collected at week 4, from a patient treated with tofacitinib. The TCR originated in a human donor with alopecia areata.

The CDR3 region reads CSGSSSAGDLFDAGELFF. The DNA sequence reads TGCAGCGGAAGTTCTTCTGCAGGGGATCTTTTTGATGCCGGGGAGCTGTTTTTT. This chain is built from TRBV29-1 and TRBJ2-2, and the D gene may be TRBD1, 6 bases matching. CDR1 SQVTM and CDR2 ANQGSEA are derived from the germline V gene. Its CDR3 holds 18 amino acids, cysteine through phenylalanine. The kept DNA is CDR3 alone, 54 bases in frame from the first base. V sheds 7 bases and J sheds 6 bases, leaving 30 bases between their ends.